These T cell receptor beta chains were read from a single sample in a study of shared clonotypes between healthy human individuals. Clones were sequenced by immunoSEQ multiplex PCR, and TCRdb holds only the in-frame ones, with some missing. The data hold fewer than 600,000 clones, with over 60% observed a single time. The sample was PBMCs. These receptors all come from a middle-aged woman in good health. Some clones in this sample may be carry-over from other donors' samples. The CDR3 runs from the conserved cysteine through the conserved F or W. A D gene is named only where the DNA matches it firmly. Only some rows state a clone size, as once, few, many or a class for expanded clones.

D | J | V | size | CDR3 | DNA
TRBD2 | TRBJ2-1 | TRBV7-3 | NA | CASSLIAGDNEQFF | TGTGCCAGCAGCTTAATAGCGGGGGACAATGAGCAGTTCTTC
TRBD1 | TRBJ2-7 | TRBV2 | NA | CASSPDRLYEQYF | TGTGCCAGCAGCCCGGACAGGTTGTACGAGCAGTACTTC
TRBD2 | TRBJ2-7 | TRBV28 | NA | CASRGREGLYEQYF | TGTGCCAGCAGGGGGCGGGAGGGCCTCTACGAGCAGTACTTC
TRBD1 | TRBJ2-7 | TRBV30 | NA | CAWSENRGVEQYF | TGTGCCTGGAGTGAGAACAGGGGAGTCGAGCAGTACTTC
TRBD1 | TRBJ1-1 | TRBV18 | NA | CASSPPGQGLRGAFF | TGTGCCAGCTCACCACCGGGACAGGGGCTAAGAGGAGCTTTCTTT
TRBD1 | TRBJ2-7 | TRBV5-4 | NA | CASSRDSPYEQYF | TGTGCCAGCAGCCGGGACAGCCCTTACGAGCAGTACTTC
NA | TRBJ1-4 | TRBV5-3 | once | CAGWVRTNEKLFF | TGTGCCGGGTGGGTAAGGACTAATGAAAAACTGTTTTTT
TRBD1 | TRBJ1-1 | TRBV6-7 | NA | CASSRDRGTEAFF | TGTGCCAGCAGTCGAGACAGGGGCACTGAAGCTTTCTTT
NA | TRBJ1-4 | TRBV10-2 | NA | CASSERLGIDEKLFF | TGCGCCAGCAGTGAGAGGTTGGGGATTGACGAAAAACTGTTTTTT
NA | TRBJ1-2 | TRBV7-2 | NA | CASSLGRGSGYTF | TGTGCCAGCAGCTTAGGGAGGGGTAGCGGCTACACCTTC
NA | TRBJ1-5 | TRBV28 | NA | CASSQQGNNQPQHF | TGTGCCAGCAGTCAACAGGGCAATAATCAGCCCCAGCATTTT
NA | TRBJ2-5 | TRBV28 | once | CASRRGTAGIQETQYF | TGTGCCAGCAGGAGAGGGACCGCCGGAATCCAAGAGACCCAGTACTTC
NA | TRBJ2-1 | TRBV18 | few | CASSPPVYNEQFF | TGTGCCAGCTCACCACCGGTTTACAATGAGCAGTTCTTC
TRBD1 | TRBJ1-2 | TRBV5-6 | NA | CASSLAARGSDFGYTF | TGTGCCAGCAGCTTGGCGGCCAGGGGGTCGGATTTTGGCTACACCTTC
TRBD2 | TRBJ2-1 | TRBV9 | NA | CASSADLAGETYNEQFF | TGTGCCAGCAGCGCTGATCTAGCGGGAGAAACCTACAATGAGCAGTTCTTC
TRBD1 | TRBJ1-5 | TRBV7-9 | NA | CASSLDGQANQPQHF | TGTGCCAGCAGCTTAGACGGACAGGCCAATCAGCCCCAGCATTTT
TRBD2 | TRBJ2-7 | TRBV7-9 | NA | CASSLAGLATSEQYF | TGTGCCAGCAGCTTAGCGGGACTAGCAACGAGCGAGCAGTACTTC